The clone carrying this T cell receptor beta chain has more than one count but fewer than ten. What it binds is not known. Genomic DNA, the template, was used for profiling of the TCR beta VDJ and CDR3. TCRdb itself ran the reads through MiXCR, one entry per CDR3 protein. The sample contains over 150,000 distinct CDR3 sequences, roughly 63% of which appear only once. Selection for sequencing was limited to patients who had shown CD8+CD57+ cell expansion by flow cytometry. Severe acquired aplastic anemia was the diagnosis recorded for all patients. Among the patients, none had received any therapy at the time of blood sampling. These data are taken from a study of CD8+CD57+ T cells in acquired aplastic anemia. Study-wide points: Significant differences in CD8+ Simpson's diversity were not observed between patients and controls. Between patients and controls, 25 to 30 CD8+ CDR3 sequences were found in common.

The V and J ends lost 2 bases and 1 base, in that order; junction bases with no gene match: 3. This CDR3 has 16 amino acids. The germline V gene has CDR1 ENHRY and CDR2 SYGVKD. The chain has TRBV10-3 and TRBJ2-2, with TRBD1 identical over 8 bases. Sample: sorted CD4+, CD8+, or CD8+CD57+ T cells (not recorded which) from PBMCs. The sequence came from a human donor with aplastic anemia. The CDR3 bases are TGTGCCATCAGTGAGGGCAGGGGGCTGAACACCGGGGAGCTGTTTTTT. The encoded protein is CAISEGRGLNTGELFF.